These 25 T cell receptor beta chains were all obtained from the same sample, sequenced in a study of blood T cell repertoires in COVID-19. Generated by immunoSEQ multiplex PCR, the TCRdb table keeps only in-frame clones and is missing some. The sample includes approximately 50,000 clones, approximately 84% of them seen just once. Sequencing was carried out using peripheral blood. The receptors shown here come from a man between 65 and 85 years old with active COVID-19.

The chain has TRBV2 and TRBJ1-2, with D unclear. Germline CDR1 and CDR2: SNHLY and FYNNEI. The CDR3 consists of 12 residues. The V end lost 6 bases, the J end lost 8 bases, and 13 bases lay between the germline ends. CDR3 sequence: CASSEIEEGYTF. The CDR3 coding sequence is TGTGCCAGCAGCGAAATCGAGGAGGGCTACACCTTC.

The chain couples TRBV7-3 to TRBJ2-2; 12 bases match TRBD2. The CDR3 has 19 residues. The V segment lost 5 bases and the J segment 3 bases; nucleotides outside the gene matches: 13. Germline V gene lookup returns CDR1 SGHTA and CDR2 FQGTGA. CDR3: CASSLGLSGLAGDTGELFF. The CDR3 nucleotides are TGTGCCAGCAGCCTTGGATTATCGGGACTAGCGGGCGACACCGGGGAGCTGTTTTTT.

The chain recombines TRBV14 with TRBJ2-3; 10 bases are shared with TRBD2. Per the germline V gene, CDR1 is SGHDN and CDR2 is FVKESK. Losses at the gene ends were 2 bases for V and 3 bases for J; bases not matched to a gene: 2. This CDR3 is built from 15 residues. The DNA of the CDR3 is TGTGCCAGCAGCCAACTAGCGGGAGTTACAGATACGCAGTATTTT. It specifies CASSQLAGVTDTQYF.

The chain links TRBV4-3 to TRBJ1-4; the match to TRBD1 covers 7 bases. CDR3 size: 15 residues. Per germline, CDR1 LGHNA and CDR2 YSLEER. The junction had 6 bases not matched to a gene; V was cut back by 3 bases and J by 5 bases. For the CDR3, the DNA is TGCGCCAGCAGCCAGGCGACAGGGAACAATGAAAAACTGTTTTTT. It specifies CASSQATGNNEKLFF.

This chain connects TRBV11-2 to TRBJ2-3; D is perhaps TRBD2 (5 bases). V was trimmed by 7 bases and J by 6 bases, leaving 17 bases between them. The length of the CDR3 is 14 residues. The V gene's germline CDR1 is SGHAT and CDR2 FQNNGV. The CDR3 region has the DNA TGTGCCAGCATCCAGGACTCCAGTGAGGATACGCAGTATTTT. Translating it yields CASIQDSSEDTQYF. The full variable domain, rest sourced from reference TRBV11-2 and TRBJ2-3, is EAGVAQSPRYKIIEKRQSVAFWCNPISGHATLYWYQQILGQGPKLLIQFQNNGVVDDSQLPKDRFSAERLKGVDSTLKIQPAKLEDSAVYLCASIQDSSEDTQYFGPGTRLTVL.

The count of this clone is one. This chain uses TRBV3-1 (or the pseudogene TRBV3-2) with TRBJ2-7; 14 bases align to TRBD2. The V gene end was trimmed by 4 bases and the J gene end by 5 bases; junction bases not matched to a gene: 7. There are 16 residues in the CDR3. Germline CDR1 is LGHDT and CDR2 is YNNKEL (reference sequence). The CDR3 region is CASSPGTSGSVHEQYF. DNA of the CDR3: TGTGCCAGCAGCCCCGGGACTAGCGGGAGCGTCCACGAGCAGTACTTC.

This clone came up a few times. The gene calls are TRBV9 and TRBJ2-2; D ambiguous. Looked up from germline, CDR1 is SGDLS and CDR2 is YYNGEE. Trimming left V 0 bases short and J 0 bases short, with 9 bases between. The CDR3 is 16 amino acids. The CDR3 loop is CASSVEPGTNTGELFF. The CDR3 DNA follows: TGTGCCAGCAGCGTAGAGCCAGGAACGAACACCGGGGAGCTGTTTTTT.

This clone was seen just once. The chain joins TRBV7-8 to TRBJ1-1; no firm D call. Germline V gene sequence: CDR1 SGHVS, CDR2 FQNEAQ. This CDR3 is built from 13 residues. The V gene lost 5 bases and the J gene lost 0 bases, with 7 bases spanning the gap. The CDR3 protein is CASSGRLNTEAFF. CDR3 sequence (DNA): TGTGCCAGCAGCGGGAGATTGAACACTGAAGCTTTCTTT. The variable domain in full, with the rest retrieved from reference TRBV7-8 and TRBJ1-1, is GAGVSQSPRYKVAKRGQDVALRCDPISGHVSLFWYQQALGQGPEFLTYFQNEAQLDKSGLPSDRFFAERPEGSVSTLKIQRTQQEDSAVYLCASSGRLNTEAFFGQGTRLTVV.

The V gene is TRBV27, the J gene TRBJ2-1, with TRBD2 identical over 10 bases. This CDR3 is built from 15 residues. Germline V gene sequence: CDR1 MNHEY, CDR2 SMNVEV (reference sequence). Germline trimming cut 2 bases from V and 7 bases from J; bases unmatched to any gene: 5. CDR3 in DNA: TGTGCCAGCAGTTTAATAGCGGGAGGTGAAAATGAGCAGTTCTTC. It specifies CASSLIAGGENEQFF.

The chain recombines TRBV28 with TRBJ2-7; TRBD2 aligns across 12 bases. Germline V gene sequence: CDR1 MDHEN, CDR2 SYDVKM. Trimming took 7 bases from V and 0 from J; bases not matched to a gene: 7. The CDR3 runs to 16 residues. CDR3 sequence reads: CASTRLAGVASYEQYF. The CDR3 DNA reads TGTGCCAGCACCAGACTAGCGGGAGTCGCCTCCTACGAGCAGTACTTC.

The rearrangement uses TRBV7-2 and TRBJ2-1; tentatively, D is TRBD2 (6 bases). The CDR3 has 12 amino acids. Germline CDR1 and CDR2: SGHTA and FQGNSA. V was pared by 3 bases and J by 9 bases, with 9 bases between. CDR3 sequence reads: CASSLTRGEQFF. The DNA of the CDR3 is TGTGCCAGCAGCTTGACTAGGGGTGAGCAGTTCTTC.

This clone has just a few counts. The chain employs TRBV6-2 or TRBV6-3 and TRBJ2-1; no firm D call. The CDR3 has 13 residues. Germline V CDR1 and CDR2: MNHEY, SVGEGT. Trimming cost V 2 bases and J 5 bases, with 7 bases left between them. CDR3 region: CASSYVRNNEQFF. CDR3 DNA sequence: TGTGCCAGCAGTTACGTTAGAAACAATGAGCAGTTCTTC.

The CDR3, as DNA: TGTGCCAGCAGCGTAGTCGGGAGTAGCAGTGAGCAGTTCTTC. It is translated as CASSVVGSSSEQFF. The chain recombines TRBV9 with TRBJ2-1; weak D call: TRBD2 (6 bases). CDR3 length: 14 residues. Germline V gene data show CDR1 as SGDLS and CDR2 as YYNGEE. V lost 0 bases to trimming and J lost 9 bases, with 13 bases between them. The variable domain in full, with the rest retrieved from reference TRBV9 and TRBJ2-1, is DSGVTQTPKHLITATGQRVTLRCSPRSGDLSVYWYQQSLDQGLQFLIQYYNGEERAKGNILERFSAQQFPDLHSELNLSSLELGDSALYFCASSVVGSSSEQFFGPGTRLTVL.

The gene calls are TRBV27 and TRBJ1-6; D remains ambiguous. The germline CDR1 and CDR2 sequences are MNHEY and SMNVEV (reference sequence). The CDR3 consists of 15 residues. Trimming removed 5 bases from V and 4 bases from J, with 12 bases in between. The CDR3 DNA sequence: TGTGCCAGCAGTCGAGGCCCGGCGTATAATTCACCCCTCCACTTT. It encodes CASSRGPAYNSPLHF.

This chain connects TRBV7-2 to TRBJ2-7; 12 bases are shared with TRBD2. V trimming: 5 bases; J trimming: 2 bases; junction bases outside the gene matches: 16. Germline CDR1 and CDR2: SGHTA and FQGNSA. The CDR3 contains 19 residues. The CDR3 reads CASSLPSTSGRPRAYEQYF. CDR3 sequence (DNA): TGTGCCAGCAGCCTCCCTTCCACTAGCGGGAGGCCCCGTGCCTACGAGCAGTACTTC. Supplemented by reference TRBV7-2 and TRBJ2-7, the full variable domain reads GAGVSQSPSNKVTEKGKDVELRCDPISGHTALYWYRQSLGQGLEFLIYFQGNSAPDKSGLPSDRFSAERTGGSVSTLTIQRTQQEDSAVYLCASSLPSTSGRPRAYEQYFGPGTRLTVT.

This sequence joins TRBV6-5 and TRBJ1-4; D perhaps matches TRBD1 (6 bases). V lost 4 bases and J 0 bases, leaving 9 bases between the germline ends. Germline loops: CDR1 MNHEY, CDR2 SVGAGI. The CDR3 totals 15 residues. The CDR3 loop is CASSSSGATNEKLFF. The CDR3 region has the DNA TGTGCCAGCAGTTCCTCAGGGGCAACTAATGAAAAACTGTTTTTT.

The chain employs TRBV27 and TRBJ2-2; no clear D gene. With 8 bases removed from V and 6 bases from J, the gap between germline ends came to 16 bases. CDR1 MNHEY and CDR2 SMNVEV come from the germline V gene (reference sequence). The CDR3 length is 14 residues. The CDR3 DNA is TGTGCCAGCGGTAGCATCTATTTGGCCGGGGAGCTGTTTTTT. Its translation is CASGSIYLAGELFF.

J is TRBJ2-5 and V is TRBV7-2; D possibly corresponds to TRBD2 (6 bases). The CDR3 is 15 amino acids. Between the trimmed V and J ends, which lost 5 bases and 2 bases, there was a span of 15 bases. Germline lookup yields CDR1 SGHTA and CDR2 FQGNSA. The CDR3 coding sequence is TGTGCCAGCAGCCCGGGGGTGGTAGCACAAGAGACCCAGTACTTC. The encoded protein is CASSPGVVAQETQYF.

The chain uses TRBV6-5 and TRBJ1-1, with TRBD1 as a possible D gene (5 bases). Trimming cost V 6 bases and J 1 base, with 9 bases left between them. CDR1 MNHEY and CDR2 SVGAGI come from the germline V gene. There are 13 residues in the CDR3. The CDR3: CASRFTGNTEAFF. CDR3 nucleotides: TGTGCCAGCAGATTTACAGGGAACACTGAAGCTTTCTTT.

This chain connects TRBV4-2 to TRBJ1-1; D gene unclear. Looked up from germline, CDR1 is LGHNA and CDR2 is YNFKEQ. The V gene lost 2 bases and the J gene lost 0 bases, with 7 bases spanning the gap. The CDR3 is made up of 14 amino acids. The CDR3 loop is CASSQPTMNTEAFF. CDR3 sequence (DNA): TGTGCCAGCAGCCAACCGACTATGAACACTGAAGCTTTCTTT.

The rearrangement links TRBV20-1 to TRBJ1-5; D call uncertain. Trimming removed 4 bases at V and 7 bases at J, with 5 bases between. The CDR3 totals 10 residues. CDR1 is DFQATT and CDR2 is SNEGSKA in the germline V gene (reference sequence). The CDR3 nucleotides read TGCAGTGCTACTGTCCAGCCCCAGCATTTT. As protein: CSATVQPQHF.

The gene calls are TRBV30 and TRBJ2-7, with D possibly matching TRBD2 (5 bases). Trimming took off 1 base at V and 2 bases at J, with 9 bases between the two ends. From germline, CDR1 is GTSNPN and CDR2 SVGIG (reference sequence). This CDR3 comprises 13 residues. The CDR3 DNA sequence: TGTGCCTGGAGTGCGGCGGGCCCCTACGAGCAGTACTTC. This codes for CAWSAAGPYEQYF.

V usage is TRBV5-1 and J usage is TRBJ2-2, with D tentatively TRBD1 (6 bases). The V gene's germline CDR1 is SGHRS and CDR2 YFSETQ. Between the trimmed V and J ends, which lost 2 bases and 4 bases, there was a span of 12 bases. The CDR3 extends over 15 amino acids. The CDR3 DNA reads as TGCGCCAGCAGCTTCCCACAAGGGGGCACCGGGGAGCTGTTTTTT. Its protein is CASSFPQGGTGELFF.

In its sample, this clone was seen a few times. The chain combines TRBV6-1 with TRBJ2-7; D is possibly TRBD1 (5 bases). Trimming shortened V by 4 bases and J by 0 bases, and 16 bases separated the two germline ends. Germline lookup yields CDR1 MNHNS and CDR2 SASEGT. The CDR3 has 16 amino acids. The CDR3 sequence is CASSGSFKDSSYEQYF. The CDR3 DNA follows: TGTGCCAGCAGTGGCTCGTTTAAAGACAGCTCCTACGAGCAGTACTTC.

This clone was picked up one time. The gene calls are TRBV19 and TRBJ1-4; 9 nucleotides match TRBD1. Germline-derived CDR1 and CDR2 are LNHDA and SQIVND (reference sequence). J was trimmed by 9 bases and V by 6 bases; bases with no gene match: 5. The CDR3 length is 13 residues. The CDR3 sequence: CASSPTGGQKLFF. The CDR3 DNA follows: TGTGCCAGTAGCCCGACAGGGGGGCAAAAACTGTTTTTT.